This TCR beta chain was recorded in a study of identical twins. Template switching added a universal primer binding site, and final cDNA carried unique molecular identifiers. Each CDR3 protein is one row after TCRdb ran MiXCR on the 5' RACE reads. This repertoire shows approximately 260,000 distinct CDR3 sequences, approximately 8.3% found once; its top ten account for less than 4%. Study findings and constraints: Modelling approaches yielded underestimates of out-of-frame TCR alpha sharing between monozygotic twins. Donors were not followed over many years; analysis was cross-sectional.

Germline loops: CDR1 MNHEY, CDR2 SMNVEV (reference sequence). V was trimmed by 10 bases and J by 5 bases, leaving 21 bases between them. The CDR3 runs 14 residues. This clonotype was detected only a few times. Its antigen remains unknown. Donors uniformly comprised healthy Caucasians. Separately, the same data were catalogued under a study of yellow fever vaccine responses in identical twins.

Sequencing used CD8+ T cells sorted from blood. The chain couples TRBV27 to TRBJ2-7; D is unclear. This clonotype was sampled from a woman between 18 and 30 years old in good health. CDR3 DNA: TGTGCCACCAGAGAGTGGCTTAGCCCTAACGAGCAGTACTTC. Encoded protein: CATREWLSPNEQYF.